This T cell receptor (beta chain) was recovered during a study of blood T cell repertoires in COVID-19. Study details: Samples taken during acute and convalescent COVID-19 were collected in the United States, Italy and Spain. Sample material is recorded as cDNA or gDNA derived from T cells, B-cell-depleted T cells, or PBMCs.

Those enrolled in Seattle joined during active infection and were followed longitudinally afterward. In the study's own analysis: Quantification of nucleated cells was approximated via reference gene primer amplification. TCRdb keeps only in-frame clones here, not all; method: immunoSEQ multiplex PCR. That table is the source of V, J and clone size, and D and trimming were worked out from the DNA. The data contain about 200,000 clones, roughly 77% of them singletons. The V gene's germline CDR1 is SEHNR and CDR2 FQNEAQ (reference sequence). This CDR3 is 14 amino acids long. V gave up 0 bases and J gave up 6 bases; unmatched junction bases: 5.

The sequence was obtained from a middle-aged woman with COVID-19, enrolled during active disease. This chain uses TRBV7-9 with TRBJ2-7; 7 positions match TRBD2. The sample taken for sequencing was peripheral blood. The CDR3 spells CASSLALAGGEQYF. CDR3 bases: TGTGCCAGCAGCTTAGCGTTAGCGGGTGGCGAGCAGTACTTC.